Below are 3 T cell receptor beta chains sequenced from a single sample in a study of sequential checkpoint blockade in melanoma. Sample treatment: randomized to nivolumab then ipilimumab (arm A) or the reverse (arm B). Clones were read by immunoSEQ multiplex PCR, and TCRdb kept only the in-frame ones, dropping some. The sample lists approximately 29,000 clones; 83% were seen once. The material was CD8+ T cells sorted from blood (inferred from file names), obtained from a patient given nivolumab and ipilimumab in sequence. The receptors derive from a human donor with melanoma.

The chain has TRBV27 and TRBJ1-5; D is perhaps TRBD1 (6 bases). The CDR3 extends over 14 amino acids. The V gene lost 6 bases and the J gene lost 6 bases, with 15 bases spanning the gap. Germline values: CDR1 MNHEY, CDR2 SMNVEV (reference sequence). CDR3 protein: CASSHRGAGQPQHF. In nucleotides, the CDR3 is TGTGCCAGCAGCCACCGGGGGGCTGGTCAGCCCCAGCATTTT.

This clone was seen more than once but under ten times. V usage is TRBV7-2 and J usage is TRBJ2-7; the D is unclear. This CDR3 is 12 amino acids long. Germline V CDR1 and CDR2: SGHTA, FQGNSA. Trimming took off 3 bases at V and 3 bases at J, with 6 bases between the two ends. DNA of the CDR3: TGTGCCAGCAGCTTTGCAGGCTACGAGCAGTACTTC. Its protein is CASSFAGYEQYF. Full variable domain (missing parts from reference TRBV7-2 and TRBJ2-7): GAGVSQSPSNKVTEKGKDVELRCDPISGHTALYWYRQSLGQGLEFLIYFQGNSAPDKSGLPSDRFSAERTGGSVSTLTIQRTQQEDSAVYLCASSFAGYEQYFGPGTRLTVT.

The chain employs TRBV28 and TRBJ2-7; 11 bases align to TRBD2. V lost 5 bases, J lost 1 base, and 4 bases stayed unmatched. The CDR3 length is 15 residues. Germline V gives CDR1 MDHEN, CDR2 SYDVKM. The CDR3 coding sequence is TGTGCCAGCAGTCCGGGACTAGCGGCTTCCTACGAGCAGTACTTC. It translates to CASSPGLAASYEQYF.